The 25 T cell receptor beta chains in this list originate from one sample, sequenced in a study of breast tumors, draining lymph nodes, adjacent tissues (dated by TCRdb to the mid-2010s). The axillary draining lymph nodes of breast cancer patients were the source of the lymph node samples. Preparation of the library involved multiplex PCR. The sequencing machine was an Illumina HiSeq 2000. TCRdb handled the public reads itself, with Q25 trimming in fastp and clone calling in MiXCR, and kept productive beta chains. Duplicate CDR3 protein sequences are folded into a single record with the most common DNA and genes. Present in this sample are 84,000 or so distinct CDR3 sequences, approximately 28% of which were seen just once. The biggest ten clones account for 8.1% of the sample. The sequenced sample was axillary lymph node tissue. These receptors were taken from a female donor with breast cancer. Some clones in this sample may be carry-over from other donors' samples.

This clonotype was detected ten times or more. The rearrangement links TRBV18 to TRBJ2-7, with 11 bases matching TRBD2. In germline, CDR1 is KGHSH, CDR2 LQKENI. The CDR3 length is 16 residues. The V gene end was trimmed by 1 base and the J gene end by 4 bases; junction bases not matched to a gene: 6. Here the CDR3 DNA reads TGTGCCAGCTCACCACATCAGACTAGCGGGATGTACGAGCAGTACTTC. Amino acids: CASSPHQTSGMYEQYF.

Many counts were recorded for this clonotype. The chain couples TRBV11-2 to TRBJ2-1; D assignment may be TRBD1 or TRBD2 (6 bases each). Trimming took off 0 bases at V and 5 bases at J, with 17 bases between the two ends. The CDR3 contains 17 residues. CDR1 and CDR2 from the germline V gene are SGHAT and FQNNGV. CDR3 nucleotides: TGTGCCAGCAGCTTAGATTTGGCGTCGGGGGCGAACAATGAGCAGTTCTTC. Protein: CASSLDLASGANNEQFF. Based on the CDR3 plus reference TRBV11-2 and TRBJ2-1, the full variable domain is EAGVAQSPRYKIIEKRQSVAFWCNPISGHATLYWYQQILGQGPKLLIQFQNNGVVDDSQLPKDRFSAERLKGVDSTLKIQPAKLEDSAVYLCASSLDLASGANNEQFFGPGTRLTVL.

This clonotype was seen ten or more times. In DNA, the CDR3 is TGCGCCAGCAGCCAAGAGCGGGTGTCGGGAGCTGGAGATACGCAGTATTTT. This gives the protein CASSQERVSGAGDTQYF. V is TRBV4-3 and J is TRBJ2-3; possibly TRBD2 for D (6 bases). Trimming left V 0 bases short and J 5 bases short, with 18 bases between. The CDR3 consists of 17 residues. Germline-derived CDR1 and CDR2 are LGHNA and YSLEER.

This clonotype appeared many times. The chain combines TRBV12-3 or TRBV12-4 with TRBJ2-3; D remains ambiguous. The CDR3 contains 15 residues. Trimming removed 3 bases at V and 2 bases at J, with 12 bases between. CDR3 DNA sequence: TGTGCCAGCAGTTTTAGGTCGTCAGACACAGATACGCAGTATTTT. Residues: CASSFRSSDTDTQYF.

This clonotype appeared many times. The chain employs TRBV30 and TRBJ1-6, with 8 bases matching TRBD1. Trimming took 0 bases from V and 6 from J; bases not matched to a gene: 7. Germline assignment: CDR1 GTSNPN and CDR2 SVGIG (reference sequence). The CDR3 runs 16 residues. CDR3 region: CAWSVQGGGGNSPLHF. DNA for the CDR3: TGTGCCTGGAGTGTACAGGGGGGCGGTGGTAATTCACCCCTCCACTTT.

As to this clonotype: Just one base apart from a much larger clone, this may be a read error. The chain uses TRBV20-1 and TRBJ2-5, with D possibly TRBD1 on 5 matching bases. The CDR3 contains 14 residues. CDR1 is DFQATT, CDR2 SNEGSKA, per germline (reference sequence). V was shortened by 4 bases and J by 7 bases, with 19 bases between the two germline ends. CDR3 sequence (DNA): TGCAGTGCTAAAACAGGACAAGGTTTAGCGACCCAGTACTTC. Translated: CSAKTGQGLATQYF.

This chain uses TRBV20-1 with TRBJ2-1; 8 nucleotides align to TRBD2. From germline, CDR1 is DFQATT and CDR2 SNEGSKA (reference sequence). The CDR3 has 14 amino acids. The ends lost 5 bases at V and 8 bases at J; junction bases unmatched: 11. The CDR3 here is CSALTTNGGDEQFF. The DNA of the CDR3 is TGCAGTGCTCTCACCACCAACGGGGGGGATGAGCAGTTCTTC.

V and J are TRBV5-4 and TRBJ1-1; D is ambiguous. Germline V gene lookup returns CDR1 SGHNT and CDR2 YYREEE (reference sequence). The CDR3 runs to 12 residues. Trimming removed 2 bases from V and 7 bases from J, with 9 bases in between. The DNA of the CDR3 is TGTGCCAGCAGCTTCGGAGACATTGAAGCTTTCTTT. It translates to CASSFGDIEAFF.

This clonotype was detected ten times or more. The chain carries TRBV6-1 and TRBJ2-7; D perhaps matches TRBD1 (6 bases). The CDR3 has 14 residues. Germline V gene sequence: CDR1 MNHNS, CDR2 SASEGT. The V end lost 8 bases, the J end lost 0 bases, and 14 bases lay between the germline ends. CDR3: CASGDRGSSYEQYF. As DNA, the CDR3 is TGTGCCAGCGGGGATAGGGGGAGCTCCTACGAGCAGTACTTC.

This clonotype was detected a few times. The V gene is TRBV19, the J gene TRBJ1-1; D unclear. Deletions cut 3 bases from V and 0 bases from J, with 11 bases between. Germline assignment: CDR1 LNHDA and CDR2 SQIVND (reference sequence). The CDR3 spans 15 residues. As DNA, the CDR3 is TGTGCCAGTAGTATGTCCCGGAACATGAACACTGAAGCTTTCTTT. Its protein product is CASSMSRNMNTEAFF.

This clonotype was counted once. The V and J genes are TRBV9 and TRBJ2-7, with 9 nucleotides matching TRBD1. The CDR3 extends over 14 amino acids. Germline-derived CDR1 and CDR2 are SGDLS and YYNGEE. V was pared by 3 bases and J by 6 bases, with 7 bases of the junction left unmatched. The CDR3: CASSDTGTGREQYF. CDR3 in DNA: TGTGCCAGCAGCGACACCGGGACAGGGCGCGAGCAGTACTTC.

This clonotype was seen repeatedly, ten times or more. The rearrangement joins TRBV7-2 to TRBJ2-1; 12 nucleotides align to TRBD1. Per germline, CDR1 SGHTA and CDR2 FQGNSA. This CDR3 contains 15 residues. The V and J ends lost 4 bases and 6 bases, in that order; junction bases with no gene match: 4. This CDR3 reads CASSWDRGRRNEQFF. In DNA, the CDR3 is TGTGCCAGCAGCTGGGACAGGGGGCGCCGCAATGAGCAGTTCTTC.

V is TRBV6-1 and J is TRBJ1-1, with no clear D. The germline CDR1 and CDR2 sequences are MNHNS and SASEGT. V dropped 1 base and J dropped 7 bases, with 7 bases sitting between them. CDR3 length: 12 amino acids. The DNA for the CDR3 is TGTGCCAGCAGTGAAGGGTTGCATGAAGCTTTCTTT. Translation gives CASSEGLHEAFF.

This clonotype was seen repeatedly, ten times or more. An end of the junction differs from the germline gene, which may be a read error. The rearrangement joins TRBV24-1 to TRBJ2-3; 8 bases line up with TRBD2. This CDR3 contains 18 residues. Germline CDR1 reads KGHDR; CDR2 reads SFDVKD. The CDR3 bases are TGTGCCATCAGTGATCCCCCGAGCGGTAGCGGGACCACAGATACGCAGTATTTT. This sequence encodes CAISDPPSGSGTTDTQYF.

Ten or more counts support this clonotype. This chain joins TRBV5-1 and TRBJ2-6; D uncertain. Germline CDR1 SGHRS, CDR2 YFSETQ. Between the trimmed V and J ends, which lost 4 bases and 6 bases, there was a span of 5 bases. The CDR3 length is 12 residues. In nucleotides, the CDR3 is TGCGCCAGCAGCCCCGAGGCCAACGTCCTGACTTTC. It encodes CASSPEANVLTF.

This clonotype was recorded many times. The chain couples TRBV24-1 to TRBJ1-1; D is possibly TRBD1 (5 bases). Trimming took 5 bases from V and 0 from J, leaving 6 bases between them. The CDR3 covers 13 residues. Germline CDR1 and CDR2: KGHDR and SFDVKD. The CDR3 DNA follows: TGTGCCACCAGTGCAGGGCTGAACACTGAAGCTTTCTTT. Amino acids: CATSAGLNTEAFF.

This clonotype was detected ten times or more. The rearrangement links TRBV11-2 to TRBJ2-1, with 7 bases identical to TRBD1. This CDR3 is 13 amino acids long. Germline trimming cut 5 bases from V and 6 bases from J; bases unmatched to any gene: 4. Germline CDR1 reads SGHAT; CDR2 reads FQNNGV. This CDR3 reads CASSQDRANEQFF. In DNA form, the CDR3 reads TGTGCCAGCAGCCAAGACAGGGCCAATGAGCAGTTCTTC.

This clonotype was seen at least ten times. Possible read error: a much larger clone is one base away. The V gene is TRBV9, the J gene TRBJ2-7; TRBD1 matches at 11 bases. The CDR3 length is 14 residues. Germline-derived CDR1 and CDR2 are SGDLS and YYNGEE. The CDR3 DNA reads TGTGCCAGCAGCGTAGGGACAGGGGGCTACGAGCAGTCCTTC. Translated, it gives CASSVGTGGYEQSF.

This sequence joins TRBV9 and TRBJ2-7; D could derive from TRBD1 or TRBD2 (6 bases each). The CDR3 is 14 residues long. Trimming left V 4 bases short and J 8 bases short, with 19 bases between. Germline loops: CDR1 SGDLS, CDR2 YYNGEE. CDR3 sequence (DNA): TGTGCCAGCAGCACGGGGGCGGGCCTTGACCAGCAGTACTTC. Residues: CASSTGAGLDQQYF.

Regarding this clonotype: It is unclear where the CDR3 begins or ends on the DNA, so no DNA is shown, and the CDR3 is as TCRdb lists it. The rearrangement links TRBV7-9 to TRBJ2-3. Germline values: CDR1 SEHNR, CDR2 FQNEAQ (reference sequence). Termini included, the CDR3 measures 17 amino acids. The chain's CDR3 is CASSFYICSARRDTQYF.

This clonotype was detected many times. The CDR3 is CASSQDLTGVFYEQYF. In nucleotides, the CDR3 is TGCGCCAGCAGCCAAGATCTAACGGGCGTGTTTTACGAGCAGTACTTC. The chain is built from TRBV4-1 and TRBJ2-7; D gene ambiguous. Looked up from germline, CDR1 is MGHRA and CDR2 is YSYEKL. This CDR3 is 16 amino acids long. Trimming removed 0 bases at V and 4 bases at J, with 16 bases between.

In its sample, this clonotype ranks as medium-sized. The chain combines TRBV12-3 or TRBV12-4 with TRBJ1-6; D not resolved. V was shortened by 1 base and J by 9 bases, with 13 bases between the two germline ends. The CDR3 spans 15 residues. In DNA form, the CDR3 reads TGTGCCAGCAGTTTAGATACCAGGCGAGGTTCACCCCTCCACTTT. Translating gives CASSLDTRRGSPLHF.

The chain is built from TRBV18 and TRBJ1-6; the D is unclear. V lost 0 bases and J 13 bases, leaving 7 bases between the germline ends. The CDR3 is made up of 12 amino acids. CDR1 is KGHSH and CDR2 is LQKENI in the germline V gene. The CDR3 region has the DNA TGTGCCAGCTCACCACCGGGCGGCCCCCTCCACTTT. Amino acid sequence: CASSPPGGPLHF.

This clonotype was counted many times. This chain connects TRBV20-1 to TRBJ2-3, with 9 bases fitting TRBD1. With V trimmed by 4 bases and J by 2 bases, 10 bases remained unmatched. There are 16 residues in the CDR3. Germline values: CDR1 DFQATT, CDR2 SNEGSKA (reference sequence). The CDR3 DNA is TGCAGTGCTATAATTGGGACAGGGATTTCCACAGATACGCAGTATTTT. Amino acid sequence: CSAIIGTGISTDTQYF.

The table lists this clonotype with many counts. The rearrangement uses TRBV7-2 and TRBJ1-3; 8 bases fit TRBD1. The CDR3 consists of 14 residues. V lost 7 bases, J lost 3 bases, and 5 bases stayed unmatched. The germline V gene encodes CDR1 SGHTA and CDR2 FQGNSA. This CDR3 reads CASTQQGGGNTIYF. The CDR3 bases are TGTGCCAGCACCCAACAGGGGGGTGGAAACACCATATATTTT.